Listed here are 8 T cell receptor beta chains from one sample, sequenced in a study of blood T cell repertoires in COVID-19. Produced via immunoSEQ multiplex PCR; TCRdb's table is partial and in-frame only. The sample contains roughly 100,000 clones, more than 80% of which appear only once. Material for sequencing was peripheral blood. These receptors all stem from a woman between 55 and 75 years old with acute or convalescent COVID-19.

J is TRBJ1-5 and V is TRBV3-1 (or the pseudogene TRBV3-2); D is unresolved. The CDR3 consists of 15 residues. V lost 5 bases and J lost 0, with 11 bases in between. Germline assignment: CDR1 LGHDT and CDR2 YNNKEL (reference sequence). CDR3 in amino acids: CASSAGGNSNQPQHF. The CDR3 region has the DNA TGTGCCAGCAGCGCCGGCGGGAATAGCAATCAGCCCCAGCATTTT.

This chain joins TRBV7-2 and TRBJ2-5; D perhaps matches TRBD1 (5 bases). There are 14 residues in the CDR3. CDR1 and CDR2 from the germline V gene are SGHTA and FQGNSA. V shed 5 bases and J shed 0 bases, with 10 bases lying between them. CDR3 loop: CASSRAGHQETQYF. The CDR3 coding sequence is TGTGCCAGCAGCCGGGCAGGGCACCAAGAGACCCAGTACTTC.

This chain connects TRBV2 to TRBJ2-2, with TRBD2 matching 8 bases. This CDR3 contains 16 residues. Germline loops: CDR1 SNHLY, CDR2 FYNNEI. V lost 2 bases to trimming and J lost 4 bases; unmatched junction nucleotides: 6. The CDR3 DNA follows: TGTGCCAGCAGTGAAAAGTTCCGGGGGGGCACCGGGGAGCTGTTTTTT. Encoded protein: CASSEKFRGGTGELFF.

Here the CDR3 DNA reads TGTGCCAGCCGGGGGATGAACACTGAAGCTTTCTTT. Protein product: CASRGMNTEAFF. The chain couples TRBV25-1 to TRBJ1-1; perhaps TRBD1 as D (5 bases). Trimming cost V 8 bases and J 0 bases, with 7 bases left between them. The CDR3 covers 12 residues. Germline CDR1 reads MGHDK; CDR2 reads SYGVNS.

The chain employs TRBV30 and TRBJ2-5; TRBD2 aligns across 8 bases. The CDR3 is 16 residues long. Looked up from germline, CDR1 is GTSNPN and CDR2 is SVGIG (reference sequence). V lost 0 bases and J lost 4; bases outside the gene matches: 10. CDR3 in amino acids: CAWSVMSGSLRETQYF. DNA for the CDR3: TGTGCCTGGAGTGTTATGAGCGGGAGTTTACGAGAGACCCAGTACTTC.

This clone has a single count. This chain links TRBV5-6 with TRBJ2-7, with 8 bases that match TRBD1. The CDR3 consists of 15 residues. V was pared by 4 bases and J by 6 bases, with 12 bases of the junction left unmatched. CDR1 SGHDT and CDR2 YYEEEE come from the germline V gene. Written as DNA, the CDR3 is TGTGCCAGCAGCCGACTCGACAGGGGCTGGGGCGAGCAGTACTTC. Its translation: CASSRLDRGWGEQYF.

The chain has TRBV11-2 and TRBJ2-5, with 8 positions matching TRBD1. Looked up from germline, CDR1 is SGHAT and CDR2 is FQNNGV. The V segment lost 2 bases and the J segment 2 bases; nucleotides outside the gene matches: 1. The CDR3 sequence is 14 residues long. CDR3 coding DNA: TGTGCCAGCAGCTTAAACAGGGGGCAAGAGACCCAGTACTTC. This sequence encodes CASSLNRGQETQYF.

This chain uses TRBV4-1 with TRBJ1-5; 10 nucleotides agree with TRBD1. In germline, CDR1 is MGHRA, CDR2 YSYEKL. This CDR3 spans 17 amino acids. V lost 1 base, J lost 6 bases, and 9 bases stayed unmatched. CDR3 sequence (DNA): TGCGCCAGCAGCCAAGCGTTCAAGACAGGGGGCGGTCAGCCCCAGCATTTT. Translation gives CASSQAFKTGGGQPQHF.